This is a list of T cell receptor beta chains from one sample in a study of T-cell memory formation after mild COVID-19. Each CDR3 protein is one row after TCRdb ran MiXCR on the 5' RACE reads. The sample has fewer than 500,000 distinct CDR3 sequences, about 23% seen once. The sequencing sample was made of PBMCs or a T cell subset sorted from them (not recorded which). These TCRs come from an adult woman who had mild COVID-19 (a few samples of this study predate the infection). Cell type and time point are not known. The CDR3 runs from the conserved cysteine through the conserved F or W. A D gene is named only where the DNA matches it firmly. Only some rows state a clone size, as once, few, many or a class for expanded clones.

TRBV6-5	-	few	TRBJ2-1	CASSEQGFSTLSYNEQFF	TGTGCCAGCAGCGAGCAGGGATTCAGTACCCTCTCCTACAATGAGCAGTTCTTC
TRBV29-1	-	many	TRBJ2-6	CSVRGVSGSWANVLTF	TGCAGCGTAAGGGGTGTATCAGGCTCTTGGGCCAACGTCCTGACTTTC
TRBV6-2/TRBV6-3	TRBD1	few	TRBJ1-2	CASSYVRGQPYYGYTF	TGTGCCAGCAGTTACGTCAGGGGACAGCCTTATTATGGCTACACCTTC
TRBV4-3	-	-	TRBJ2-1	CASSQDRWLAMGEQFF	TGCGCCAGCAGCCAAGATCGGTGGCTAGCTATGGGTGAGCAGTTCTTC
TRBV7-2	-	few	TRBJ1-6	CASSYGLTSNSPLHF	TGTGCCAGCAGCTATGGACTAACGAGTAATTCACCCCTCCACTTT
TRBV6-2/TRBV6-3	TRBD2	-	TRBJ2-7	CASTGTSGSYEQYF	TGTGCCAGCACCGGGACTAGCGGGAGCTACGAGCAGTACTTC
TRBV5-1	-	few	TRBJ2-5	CASSLERGAIQETQYF	TGCGCCAGCAGCTTGGAACGGGGGGCTATCCAAGAGACCCAGTACTTC
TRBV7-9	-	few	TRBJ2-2	CASSPAAKGNTGELFF	TGTGCCAGCAGCCCGGCGGCGAAGGGCAACACCGGGGAGCTGTTTTTT
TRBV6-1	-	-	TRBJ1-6	CASISGPEGSPLHF	TGTGCCAGCATCTCGGGACCCGAGGGCTCACCCCTCCACTTT
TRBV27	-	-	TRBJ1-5	CASSSGQRWQPQHF	TGTGCCAGCAGTTCCGGACAGCGGTGGCAGCCCCAGCATTTT
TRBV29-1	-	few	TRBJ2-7	CSVEARSSYEQYF	TGCAGCGTTGAAGCCAGGAGCTCCTACGAGCAGTACTTC
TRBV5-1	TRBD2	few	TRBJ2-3	CASSFPWRELADTQYF	TGCGCCAGCAGCTTCCCGTGGCGGGAGCTCGCAGATACGCAGTATTTT
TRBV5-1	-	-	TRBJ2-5	CASSLEAGGETQYF	TGCGCCAGCAGCTTGGAGGCAGGAGGAGAGACCCAGTACTTC
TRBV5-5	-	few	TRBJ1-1	CASSALTHGNAEAFF	TGTGCCAGCAGCGCCCTTACACACGGGAACGCTGAAGCTTTCTTT
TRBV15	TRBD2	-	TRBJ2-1	CATSRDSGGPYNEQFF	TGTGCCACCAGCAGAGATAGCGGGGGGCCCTACAATGAGCAGTTCTTC
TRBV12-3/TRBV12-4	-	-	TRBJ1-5	CASSLEAGYQPQHF	TGTGCCAGCAGTTTAGAGGCGGGGTATCAGCCCCAGCATTTT
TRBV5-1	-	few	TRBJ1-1	CASSLEPGRLNTEAFF	TGCGCCAGCAGCTTGGAGCCAGGGCGCCTGAACACTGAAGCTTTCTTT
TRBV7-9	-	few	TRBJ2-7	CASSLASVNRARSSYEQYF	TGTGCCAGCAGCTTAGCCTCGGTGAACAGGGCCAGGAGCTCCTACGAGCAGTACTTC
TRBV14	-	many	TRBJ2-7	CASSPRQGGYEQYF	TGTGCCAGCAGCCCTCGACAGGGAGGGTACGAGCAGTACTTC
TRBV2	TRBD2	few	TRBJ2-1	CASSPTKAGVSYNEQFF	TGTGCCAGCAGTCCGACCAAAGCGGGGGTATCCTACAATGAGCAGTTCTTC
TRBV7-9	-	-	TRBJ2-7	CASTLSGAHEQYF	TGTGCCAGCACCTTATCAGGGGCCCACGAGCAGTACTTC
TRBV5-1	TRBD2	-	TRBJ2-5	CASSSASGSQETQYF	TGCGCCAGCAGCTCGGCTAGCGGGAGCCAAGAGACCCAGTACTTC
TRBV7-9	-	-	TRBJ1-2	CASSSSSARGYTF	TGTGCCAGCAGCTCCTCCTCCGCACGGGGCTACACCTTC
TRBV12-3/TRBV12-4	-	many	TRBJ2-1	CASSYNNEQFF	TGTGCCAGCAGTTACAACAATGAGCAGTTCTTC
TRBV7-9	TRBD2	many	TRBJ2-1	CASSSGLAGDNEQFF	TGTGCCAGCAGCTCCGGACTAGCGGGAGATAATGAGCAGTTCTTC